Listed here are 22 T cell receptor beta chains from one sample, sequenced in a study of lymphopenia after photon versus proton radiotherapy. Assay: immunoSEQ multiplex PCR; the TCRdb copy retains only in-frame clones and omits some. The repertoire has roughly 150,000 clones, 88% of them found once; the top ten carry around 4.6%. The source material was peripheral blood, sampled from a patient treated with photon-based radiotherapy. These TCRs come from a middle-aged man with gastric cancer.

V and J are TRBV9 and TRBJ2-1, with D perhaps TRBD2 (6 bases). Trimming removed 0 bases at V and 3 bases at J, with 13 bases between. CDR1 SGDLS and CDR2 YYNGEE come from the germline V gene. The CDR3 runs 16 residues. The CDR3 DNA follows: TGTGCCAGCAGCGTAGAATCTAGCGCGAACTACAATGAGCAGTTCTTC. Amino acids: CASSVESSANYNEQFF.

The CDR3 is CSVARPSGANVLTF. CDR3 DNA sequence: TGCAGCGTTGCCAGGCCCTCTGGGGCCAACGTCCTGACTTTC. V and J are TRBV29-1 and TRBJ2-6; D not certain. Germline assignment: CDR1 SQVTM and CDR2 ANQGSEA. The CDR3 loop spans 14 amino acids. Trimming left V 4 bases short and J 0 bases short, with 7 bases between.

The gene calls are TRBV4-3 and TRBJ1-6; unclear D gene. V gave up 0 bases and J gave up 14 bases, with 11 bases separating them. The CDR3 consists of 13 residues. Germline V gene data show CDR1 as LGHNA and CDR2 as YSLEER. CDR3 DNA sequence: TGCGCCAGCAGCCAAGATCTGGGTTGGACCCTCCACTTT. Residues: CASSQDLGWTLHF.

CDR3: CASSPSERTEAFF. The CDR3 nucleotides are TGTGCCAGCTCACCGTCAGAACGCACTGAAGCTTTCTTT. The V call is TRBV18, the J call TRBJ1-1; D unclear. Trimming removed 3 bases from V and 4 bases from J, with 9 bases in between. The CDR3 length is 13 residues. Germline V gene sequence: CDR1 KGHSH, CDR2 LQKENI.

J is TRBJ2-3 and V is TRBV5-1; D might be TRBD1 or TRBD2, each matching 7 bases. The V end lost 3 bases, the J end lost 3 bases, and 11 bases lay between the germline ends. Germline CDR1 is SGHRS and CDR2 is YFSETQ. CDR3 length: 14 amino acids. Written as DNA, the CDR3 is TGCGCCAGCAGCTATCAGGGGGGGACAGATACGCAGTATTTT. Encoded protein: CASSYQGGTDTQYF.

V usage is TRBV11-1 and J usage is TRBJ2-7, with 7 bases matching TRBD2. This CDR3 region has 12 residues. J gave up 7 bases and V 6 bases, and 6 bases lay outside the gene matches. Germline V gene data show CDR1 as SGHAT and CDR2 as FQDESV (reference sequence). The CDR3 region is CASREEGGEQYF. CDR3 nucleotide sequence: TGTGCCAGCAGGGAAGAGGGAGGGGAGCAGTACTTC.

The chain couples TRBV19 to TRBJ2-7, with 10 positions matching TRBD2. The CDR3 length is 17 residues. Trimming removed 2 bases from V and 2 bases from J; junction bases left unmatched: 9. The germline gives CDR1 LNHDA, CDR2 SQIVND (reference sequence). CDR3 bases: TGTGCCAGTAGTATATCTCGCCTAGCGGGAGACCCCTACGAGCAGTACTTC. This encodes CASSISRLAGDPYEQYF.

This clone was recorded once. The rearrangement links TRBV7-8 to TRBJ2-7, with 7 bases identical to TRBD1. CDR1 is SGHVS, CDR2 FQNEAQ, per germline. CDR3 length equals 15 residues. V was pared by 0 bases and J by 3 bases, with 5 bases of the junction left unmatched. As DNA, the CDR3 is TGTGCCAGCAGCTTAGCGGCAGGGGGTGGCTACGAGCAGTACTTC. It yields the protein CASSLAAGGGYEQYF.

The chain couples TRBV4-1 to TRBJ2-7; the D is unclear. In germline, CDR1 is MGHRA, CDR2 YSYEKL. CDR3 length equals 14 residues. The V and J ends lost 0 bases and 6 bases respectively, with 12 bases between them. The DNA of the CDR3 is TGCGCCAGCAGCCAAGATGTCTCCCCAGGCGAGCAGTACTTC. It yields the protein CASSQDVSPGEQYF.

The V gene is TRBV6-5, the J gene TRBJ2-2, with D hard to call. Trimming pared 7 bases from V and 1 base from J, leaving 7 bases between. This CDR3 comprises 13 residues. Per germline, CDR1 MNHEY and CDR2 SVGAGI. In DNA form, the CDR3 reads TGTGCCAGCAATGCGGTGAACACCGGGGAGCTGTTTTTT. This codes for CASNAVNTGELFF.

The V call is TRBV18, the J call TRBJ2-2; tentatively, D is TRBD2 (6 bases). Trimming removed 3 bases at V and 4 bases at J, with 12 bases between. Germline V gene lookup returns CDR1 KGHSH and CDR2 LQKENI. This CDR3 spans 15 amino acids. CDR3 region: CASSPPLGGTGELFF. The DNA for the CDR3 is TGTGCCAGCTCACCCCCCCTCGGGGGCACCGGGGAGCTGTTTTTT.

The J gene is TRBJ2-1, the V gene TRBV5-1; D is uncertain. Trimming shortened V by 0 bases and J by 7 bases, and 11 bases separated the two germline ends. Germline V gene sequence: CDR1 SGHRS, CDR2 YFSETQ. The CDR3 extends over 14 amino acids. Here the CDR3 DNA reads TGCGCCAGCAGCTTGGAGGTCGGAACGAATGAGCAGTTCTTC. Translating gives CASSLEVGTNEQFF.

J is TRBJ1-1 and V is TRBV6-5; D call uncertain. The V end was cut by 3 bases, the J end by 0 bases, with 8 bases between. The CDR3 consists of 14 residues. CDR1 MNHEY and CDR2 SVGAGI come from the germline V gene. For the CDR3, the DNA is TGTGCCAGCAGTTATGTCAACATGAACACTGAAGCTTTCTTT. It yields the protein CASSYVNMNTEAFF.

The V call is TRBV20-1, the J call TRBJ2-3; D uncertain. V was shortened by 0 bases and J by 9 bases, with 7 bases between the two germline ends. The CDR3 totals 11 residues. Germline V CDR1 and CDR2: DFQATT, SNEGSKA (reference sequence). The DNA for the CDR3 is TGCAGTGCTAGAGACGAAAGAACGCAGTATTTT. Its translation: CSARDERTQYF.

CDR3 sequence (DNA): TGTGCCAGCAGCCATAGGCTAGCGGGAGTTAAAATCAATGAGCAGTTCTTC. Translation gives CASSHRLAGVKINEQFF. This chain links TRBV14 with TRBJ2-1; 10 bases fit TRBD2. Unmatched junction bases numbered 11, after V lost 3 bases and J lost 6 bases. The CDR3 has 17 residues. From germline, CDR1 is SGHDN and CDR2 FVKESK. Based on the CDR3 plus reference TRBV14 and TRBJ2-1, the full variable domain is EAGVTQFPSHSVIEKGQTVTLRCDPISGHDNLYWYRRVMGKEIKFLLHFVKESKQDESGMPNNRFLAERTGGTYSTLKVQPAELEDSGVYFCASSHRLAGVKINEQFFGPGTRLTVL.

This clone was seen once. Written as DNA, the CDR3 is TGTGCCAGCAGCCCCCGCCTAGGCGGGGACACAGATACGCAGTATTTT. It yields the protein CASSPRLGGDTDTQYF. The gene calls are TRBV14 and TRBJ2-3, with D possibly matching TRBD2 (6 bases). V lost 4 bases to trimming and J lost 2 bases, with 16 bases between them. Germline loops: CDR1 SGHDN, CDR2 FVKESK. The CDR3 has 16 amino acids.

The table lists this clone with a few counts. The chain couples TRBV2 to TRBJ2-1; D gene ambiguous. This CDR3 contains 13 residues. Germline V gives CDR1 SNHLY, CDR2 FYNNEI. V lost 6 bases to trimming and J lost 9 bases, with 15 bases between them. CDR3 loop: CASSIERTGEQFF. The CDR3 DNA follows: TGTGCCAGCAGCATAGAAAGAACGGGTGAGCAGTTCTTC.

J is TRBJ1-2 and V is TRBV6-6; 9 bases match TRBD1. Losses at the gene ends were 5 bases for V and 4 bases for J; bases not matched to a gene: 5. The CDR3 runs to 14 residues. CDR1 MNHNY and CDR2 SVGAGI come from the germline V gene (reference sequence). The CDR3 DNA follows: TGTGCCAGCAGTAGAACAGGGGGCGGCTATGGCTACACCTTC. Translated, it gives CASSRTGGGYGYTF.

In this sample, this clone turned up once. The V gene is TRBV15, the J gene TRBJ2-1; D assignment may be TRBD1 or TRBD2 (5 bases each). CDR3 length: 16 residues. Looked up from germline, CDR1 is LNHNV and CDR2 is YYDKDF (reference sequence). The germline V and J ends were trimmed by 1 base and 2 bases, with 12 bases remaining between them. As DNA, the CDR3 is TGTGCCACCAGCAGAGTTGGGACGGGGACCTACAATGAGCAGTTCTTC. Protein sequence: CATSRVGTGTYNEQFF.

The chain has TRBV19 and TRBJ1-4; D not resolved. The germline V and J ends were trimmed by 5 bases and 5 bases, with 9 bases remaining between them. Germline values: CDR1 LNHDA, CDR2 SQIVND (reference sequence). The CDR3 runs to 13 residues. CDR3 amino acids: CASSETKNEKLFF. Written as DNA, the CDR3 is TGTGCCAGTAGTGAGACAAAGAATGAAAAACTGTTTTTT.

The V call is TRBV28, the J call TRBJ1-2; perhaps TRBD1 as D (5 bases). Germline V gene lookup returns CDR1 MDHEN and CDR2 SYDVKM. The V and J ends lost 5 bases and 8 bases respectively, with 21 bases between them. This CDR3 has 15 residues. CDR3: CASSPPFGGERGYTF. Here the CDR3 DNA reads TGTGCCAGCAGTCCTCCCTTTGGGGGGGAGAGAGGCTACACCTTC.

The chain couples TRBV30 to TRBJ1-4; D unresolved. V dropped 1 base and J dropped 6 bases, with 18 bases sitting between them. Germline V CDR1 and CDR2: GTSNPN, SVGIG (reference sequence). The CDR3 length is 16 residues. The CDR3 loop reads CAWSAYPAVRDEKLFF. In DNA form, the CDR3 reads TGTGCCTGGAGTGCCTATCCCGCAGTGCGGGATGAAAAACTGTTTTTT.